The 20 T cell receptor beta chains below all came from one sample that was sequenced in a study of shared clonotypes between healthy human individuals. Sequencing used immunoSEQ multiplex PCR; TCRdb keeps in-frame clones, though not all of them. In the table there are approximately 2,300,000 clones, roughly 92% of which are singletons. What was sequenced was naive CD4+ T cells from PBMCs. Subset here: CD45RA+ positively selected. The receptor source for this set is a man in his late teens or twenties in good health. Some clones in this sample may be carry-over from other donors' samples.

J is TRBJ1-6 and V is TRBV6-1; no definite D call. Germline assignment: CDR1 MNHNS and CDR2 SASEGT. There are 15 residues in the CDR3. V was pared by 4 bases and J by 6 bases, with 13 bases between. CDR3 sequence: CASSVAGLVNSPLHF. In DNA form, the CDR3 reads TGTGCCAGCAGTGTTGCAGGACTGGTTAATTCACCCCTCCACTTT.

The rearrangement joins TRBV2 to TRBJ2-7, with 11 bases lining up with TRBD2. CDR3 length: 13 residues. Per the germline V gene, CDR1 is SNHLY and CDR2 is FYNNEI. The V and J ends lost 6 bases and 6 bases, in that order; junction bases with no gene match: 4. Here the CDR3 reads CASSVAGGGEQYF. CDR3 coding DNA: TGTGCCAGCAGCGTAGCGGGAGGGGGCGAGCAGTACTTC.

The V gene is TRBV6-1, the J gene TRBJ2-7, with D possibly being TRBD2 (7 bases). This CDR3 has 15 amino acids. In germline, CDR1 is MNHNS, CDR2 SASEGT. V was clipped by 6 bases and J by 4 bases, with 19 bases between them. The CDR3, as DNA: TGTGCCAGCAGCCCTGGGGGGGGGCCCGGATACGAGCAGTACTTC. This sequence encodes CASSPGGGPGYEQYF.

V usage is TRBV19 and J usage is TRBJ1-4; D might be TRBD1 (5 bases). CDR1 and CDR2 (germline): LNHDA, SQIVND (reference sequence). Between the trimmed V and J ends, which lost 3 bases and 2 bases, there was a span of 13 bases. There are 16 residues in the CDR3. The CDR3 loop is CASSMGRLGTNEKLFF. In DNA form, the CDR3 reads TGTGCCAGTAGTATGGGACGCCTAGGGACTAATGAAAAACTGTTTTTT.

Only one count was recorded for this clone. V gene TRBV28 combines with J gene TRBJ2-2, with TRBD1 matching 8 bases. CDR3 length: 19 amino acids. Germline values: CDR1 MDHEN, CDR2 SYDVKM. Unmatched junction bases numbered 16, after V lost 3 bases and J lost 4 bases. DNA of the CDR3: TGTGCCAGCAGTTTTCTGTATCTTCCAGGACAGGGCTTCACCGGGGAGCTGTTTTTT. Translation: CASSFLYLPGQGFTGELFF.

This chain links TRBV5-1 with TRBJ1-3; D is unclear. The V and J ends lost 4 bases and 2 bases respectively, with 10 bases between them. CDR1 is SGHRS and CDR2 is YFSETQ in the germline V gene. CDR3 length: 14 residues. This CDR3 reads CASSPDGAGNTIYF. CDR3 coding DNA: TGCGCCAGCAGCCCGGACGGGGCTGGAAACACCATATATTTT.

The rearrangement links TRBV6-1 to TRBJ1-5; no reliable D call. CDR3 size: 16 residues. V lost 4 bases and J lost 1, with 14 bases in between. Germline lookup yields CDR1 MNHNS and CDR2 SASEGT. DNA of the CDR3: TGTGCCAGCAGTGGACGTAACGGTTGGAGCAATCAGCCCCAGCATTTT. This codes for CASSGRNGWSNQPQHF.

This rearrangement joins TRBV6-6 to TRBJ1-2; D ambiguous. Trimming cost V 2 bases and J 8 bases, with 9 bases left between them. Per germline, CDR1 MNHNY and CDR2 SVGAGI (reference sequence). The CDR3 totals 12 residues. Written as DNA, the CDR3 is TGTGCCAGCAGTTACGAGGGCCTCGGCTACACCTTC. Amino acids: CASSYEGLGYTF.

CDR3 coding DNA: TGTGCCAGTAGTATCGGACAGGGGGCGCGTGGCTACACCTTC. This encodes CASSIGQGARGYTF. The chain joins TRBV19 to TRBJ1-2; 11 bases match TRBD1. V gave up 3 bases and J gave up 7 bases; unmatched junction bases: 4. The CDR3 totals 14 residues. Germline V lookup: CDR1 LNHDA, CDR2 SQIVND (reference sequence).

Note on this clone: This CDR3 is also generated by other DNA sequences in the sample. The genes are TRBV9 and TRBJ2-7; D call uncertain. The germline V gene has CDR1 SGDLS and CDR2 YYNGEE. The CDR3 runs 14 residues. Trimming shortened V by 0 bases and J by 0 bases, and 7 bases separated the two germline ends. CDR3 bases: TGTGCCAGCAGCGTAGGGACGGTCTCCTACGAGCAGTACTTC. Its translation is CASSVGTVSYEQYF.

The rearrangement links TRBV5-1 to TRBJ2-3; no firm D call. Germline V gene lookup returns CDR1 SGHRS and CDR2 YFSETQ. With 4 bases removed from V and 0 bases from J, the gap between germline ends came to 12 bases. This CDR3 is 15 amino acids long. CDR3 region: CASSGPGPSTDTQYF. In DNA, the CDR3 is TGCGCCAGCAGCGGTCCCGGACCCAGCACAGATACGCAGTATTTT. The full variable domain, its missing parts supplied by reference TRBV5-1 and TRBJ2-3, is KAGVTQTPRYLIKTRGQQVTLSCSPISGHRSVSWYQQTPGQGLQFLFEYFSETQRNKGNFPGRFSGRQFSNSRSEMNVSTLELGDSALYLCASSGPGPSTDTQYFGPGTRLTVL.

The rearrangement links TRBV4-2 to TRBJ2-3; D is unclear. V was pared by 2 bases and J by 5 bases, with 11 bases between. CDR3 length: 14 amino acids. CDR1 is LGHNA, CDR2 YNFKEQ, per germline. The CDR3 sequence is CASSQPAGLDTQYF. The CDR3, as DNA: TGTGCCAGCAGCCAACCGGCAGGTCTAGATACGCAGTATTTT.

The chain links TRBV7-2 to TRBJ2-1, with D hard to call. Germline CDR1 reads SGHTA; CDR2 reads FQGNSA. The V and J ends lost 0 bases and 8 bases respectively, with 8 bases between them. The CDR3 sequence is 13 residues long. The DNA for the CDR3 is TGTGCCAGCAGCTTAGCGATTCGGGATGAGCAGTTCTTC. This encodes CASSLAIRDEQFF.

The genes are TRBV28 and TRBJ1-2; maybe TRBD1 (6 bases). The CDR3 runs to 14 residues. CDR1 and CDR2 (germline): MDHEN, SYDVKM. The ends were cut back, 5 bases at V and 4 bases at J, with 14 bases in the middle. The DNA for the CDR3 is TGTGCCAGCAGTCCAGGACAGTTCCGCTATGGCTACACCTTC. Translating gives CASSPGQFRYGYTF.

The chain is built from TRBV5-1 and TRBJ2-6; 11 bases agree with TRBD1. The CDR3 spans 17 residues. With V trimmed by 4 bases and J by 0 bases, 3 bases remained unmatched. Germline CDR1 and CDR2: SGHRS and YFSETQ. The CDR3 loop is CASSGGTGGSGANVLTF. For the CDR3, the DNA is TGCGCCAGCAGCGGCGGGACAGGGGGCTCTGGGGCCAACGTCCTGACTTTC.

Only one count was recorded for this clone. The gene calls are TRBV5-1 and TRBJ1-1; D is perhaps TRBD1 (6 bases). V lost 2 bases and J lost 0, with 14 bases in between. Germline V gives CDR1 SGHRS, CDR2 YFSETQ. The CDR3 loop spans 16 amino acids. CDR3 loop: CASSFPTGPMNTEAFF. CDR3 nucleotides: TGCGCCAGCAGCTTCCCGACAGGCCCTATGAACACTGAAGCTTTCTTT.

This chain connects TRBV5-1 to TRBJ1-1, with D uncertain. V lost 0 bases and J 4 bases, leaving 13 bases between the germline ends. Germline assignment: CDR1 SGHRS and CDR2 YFSETQ. The CDR3 contains 15 residues. CDR3 sequence reads: CASSLGIPVGTEAFF. The CDR3 coding sequence is TGCGCCAGCAGCTTGGGGATCCCGGTTGGCACTGAAGCTTTCTTT.

In DNA, the CDR3 is TGCAGCGTCCGGAGGGGACAGGGCCTCTACGAGCAGTACTTC. It yields the protein CSVRRGQGLYEQYF. The chain employs TRBV29-1 and TRBJ2-7; 9 nucleotides agree with TRBD1. After removal of 6 bases from V and 3 bases from J, the junction contained 9 bases not matched to a gene. The germline CDR1 and CDR2 sequences are SQVTM and ANQGSEA. The CDR3 length is 14 residues.

The chain has TRBV4-1 and TRBJ1-4, with a possible D match to TRBD1 (6 bases). The CDR3 contains 21 residues. Per germline, CDR1 MGHRA and CDR2 YSYEKL. The V end was cut by 0 bases, the J end by 7 bases, with 30 bases between. CDR3 amino acids: CASSQEGGLRGLPHPSEKLFF. Here the CDR3 DNA reads TGCGCCAGCAGCCAAGAAGGGGGACTGAGAGGACTTCCTCACCCCAGTGAAAAACTGTTTTTT.

The V call is TRBV14, the J call TRBJ1-1; D gene ambiguous. The CDR3 covers 14 residues. Germline V gene data show CDR1 as SGHDN and CDR2 as FVKESK. Trimming cost V 6 bases and J 0 bases, with 11 bases left between them. CDR3: CASSRLTVNTEAFF. CDR3 DNA sequence: TGTGCCAGCAGTCGCCTGACGGTGAACACTGAAGCTTTCTTT.